These 20 T cell receptor beta chains were sequenced from one sample in a study of blood T cell repertoires in COVID-19. The table came from immunoSEQ multiplex PCR; TCRdb's copy has only in-frame clones and leaves some out. This table holds 170,000 or so clones, approximately 87% found once. The sample was peripheral blood. The receptors shown here come from a woman between 70 and 85 years old with COVID-19, enrolled during active disease.

This sequence joins TRBV5-1 and TRBJ2-7; TRBD2 is a possible D gene (5 bases). The CDR3 contains 13 residues. CDR1 is SGHRS, CDR2 YFSETQ, per germline. The V and J ends lost 5 bases and 5 bases respectively, with 14 bases between them. CDR3 residues: CASSGLVGNEQYF. The CDR3 DNA reads TGCGCCAGCAGTGGGTTAGTCGGGAACGAGCAGTACTTC.

The chain couples TRBV19 to TRBJ1-5; TRBD1 might be the D (5 bases). V gave up 5 bases and J gave up 0 bases, with 17 bases separating them. CDR3 size: 17 residues. CDR1 and CDR2 from the germline V gene are LNHDA and SQIVND (reference sequence). CDR3 nucleotide sequence: TGTGCCAGTAGTCTCTGGGGGGAGGCATATAGCAATCAGCCCCAGCATTTT. It is translated as CASSLWGEAYSNQPQHF. The complete variable domain, with remaining parts taken from reference TRBV19 and TRBJ1-5, reads DGGITQSPKYLFRKEGQNVTLSCEQNLNHDAMYWYRQDPGQGLRLIYYSQIVNDFQKGDIAEGYSVSREKKESFPLTVTSAQKNPTAFYLCASSLWGEAYSNQPQHFGDGTRLSIL.

This chain links TRBV5-5 with TRBJ1-1; TRBD1 aligns across 11 bases. In germline, CDR1 is SGHKS, CDR2 YYEKEE (reference sequence). The CDR3 consists of 15 residues. The J segment lost 10 bases and the V segment lost 0 bases, leaving 8 bases of the junction unmatched. The CDR3 DNA reads TGTGCCAGCAGCTTGGTGTGGACAGGGGGCCGAAGAGCTTTCTTT. Protein sequence: CASSLVWTGGRRAFF.

The gene calls are TRBV29-1 and TRBJ1-2; 8 nucleotides align to TRBD1. The CDR3 spans 14 residues. The V and J ends lost 0 bases and 8 bases, in that order; junction bases with no gene match: 8. Germline V gene lookup returns CDR1 SQVTM and CDR2 ANQGSEA. CDR3: CSVEDQGQVGGYTF. CDR3 bases: TGCAGCGTTGAAGATCAGGGACAGGTGGGGGGCTACACCTTC.

The chain recombines TRBV28 with TRBJ1-2; D may be TRBD1 (5 bases). Trimming stripped 11 bases from V and 4 bases from J, with 14 bases between. CDR1 and CDR2 (germline): MDHEN, SYDVKM. The CDR3 consists of 12 residues. The CDR3 protein is CASTDRSYGYTF. The DNA for the CDR3 is TGTGCCTCTACAGACAGATCCTATGGCTACACCTTC.

This rearrangement joins TRBV29-1 to TRBJ1-2; TRBD1 aligns across 7 bases. With V trimmed by 6 bases and J by 6 bases, 4 bases remained unmatched. Per the germline V gene, CDR1 is SQVTM and CDR2 is ANQGSEA. The CDR3 covers 11 residues. The CDR3 coding sequence is TGCAGCGTAGGACAGGCGGATGGCTACACCTTC. This sequence encodes CSVGQADGYTF.

The count of this clone is one. The J gene is TRBJ2-1, the V gene TRBV10-3, with 13 bases matching TRBD2. The V gene's germline CDR1 is ENHRY and CDR2 SYGVKD. After removal of 4 bases from V and 8 bases from J, the junction contained 14 bases not matched to a gene. This CDR3 contains 18 residues. In nucleotides, the CDR3 is TGTGCCATCAGTGGGACTAGCGGGAGAACCCCCACGGTCGATGAGCAGTTCTTC. The encoded protein is CAISGTSGRTPTVDEQFF.

This clone came up once. The chain is built from TRBV11-2 and TRBJ2-1; 11 bases line up with TRBD2. This CDR3 region has 15 residues. V lost 5 bases, J lost 3 bases, and 3 bases stayed unmatched. Germline V lookup: CDR1 SGHAT, CDR2 FQNNGV. The CDR3 nucleotides are TGTGCCAGCAGCCCCGGACTAGCGGGCTACAATGAGCAGTTCTTC. Translating it yields CASSPGLAGYNEQFF. The variable domain in full, completed from reference TRBV11-2 and TRBJ2-1, reads EAGVAQSPRYKIIEKRQSVAFWCNPISGHATLYWYQQILGQGPKLLIQFQNNGVVDDSQLPKDRFSAERLKGVDSTLKIQPAKLEDSAVYLCASSPGLAGYNEQFFGPGTRLTVL.

The V and J genes are TRBV29-1 and TRBJ2-3, with 8 bases matching TRBD2. This CDR3 comprises 16 residues. CDR1 and CDR2 (germline): SQVTM, ANQGSEA. V lost 0 bases, J lost 2 bases, and 7 bases stayed unmatched. The DNA for the CDR3 is TGCAGCGTTGAAGATGGGGCGGGAGGAAACACAGATACGCAGTATTTT. It translates to CSVEDGAGGNTDTQYF.

The chain is built from TRBV19 and TRBJ2-1; TRBD1 is a possible D gene (6 bases). V lost 5 bases to trimming and J lost 9 bases, with 14 bases between them. This CDR3 spans 13 amino acids. Germline loops: CDR1 LNHDA, CDR2 SQIVND (reference sequence). The CDR3 region is CASSSTQGGEQFF. The CDR3, as DNA: TGTGCCAGTAGTTCGACACAGGGCGGTGAGCAGTTCTTC.

The chain has TRBV28 and TRBJ1-2; no clear D. The germline V gene has CDR1 MDHEN and CDR2 SYDVKM. This CDR3 is built from 13 residues. Between the trimmed V and J ends, which lost 6 bases and 8 bases, there was a span of 16 bases. CDR3 sequence: CASREAGQDGYTF. The CDR3 DNA is TGTGCCAGCAGGGAAGCGGGTCAGGACGGCTACACCTTC.

The chain carries TRBV19 and TRBJ1-1; D gene uncertain. This CDR3 has 16 amino acids. Trimming stripped 0 bases from V and 1 base from J, with 12 bases between. Germline assignment: CDR1 LNHDA and CDR2 SQIVND (reference sequence). The CDR3 is CASSIDVPGWNTEAFF. In DNA form, the CDR3 reads TGTGCCAGTAGTATAGATGTCCCGGGATGGAACACTGAAGCTTTCTTT.

The CDR3 loop is CASSQLRRTAGTEAFF. As DNA, the CDR3 is TGTGCCAGCAGCCAACTACGAAGGACAGCGGGGACTGAAGCTTTCTTT. This chain connects TRBV3-1 (or the pseudogene TRBV3-2) to TRBJ1-1; tentatively, D is TRBD1 (6 bases). Germline CDR1 reads LGHDT; CDR2 reads YNNKEL (reference sequence). This CDR3 spans 16 amino acids. Trimming stripped 2 bases from V and 5 bases from J, with 18 bases between.

This chain connects TRBV29-1 to TRBJ1-1, with 7 nucleotides matching TRBD1. This CDR3 contains 13 residues. Germline lookup yields CDR1 SQVTM and CDR2 ANQGSEA. The junction had 4 bases not matched to a gene; V was cut back by 4 bases and J by 2 bases. The CDR3: CSVGDRANTEAFF. Here the CDR3 DNA reads TGCAGCGTTGGTGACAGGGCAAACACTGAAGCTTTCTTT.

The J gene is TRBJ2-2, the V gene TRBV2; 8 bases map to TRBD2. The germline gives CDR1 SNHLY, CDR2 FYNNEI. The ends lost 6 bases at V and 6 bases at J; junction bases unmatched: 6. The CDR3 runs to 14 residues. The DNA for the CDR3 is TGTGCCAGCAGCAGCGGGAGACGGTCCGGGGAGCTGTTTTTT. Translating gives CASSSGRRSGELFF.

This clone was counted only a few times. The chain uses TRBV28 and TRBJ1-4; 9 bases are a match to TRBD1. Germline CDR1 MDHEN, CDR2 SYDVKM. V was clipped by 5 bases and J by 0 bases; unmatched bases: 4. This CDR3 has 16 residues. Here the CDR3 DNA reads TGTGCCAGCAGTCGGACAGGGGCTACAACTAATGAAAAACTGTTTTTT. Its protein is CASSRTGATTNEKLFF.

This clone has a handful of counts. The chain carries TRBV3-1 (or the pseudogene TRBV3-2) and TRBJ1-1; 7 positions match TRBD1. V dropped 4 bases and J dropped 4; count of bases not matched to a gene: 3. Germline CDR1 is LGHDT and CDR2 is YNNKEL (reference sequence). The CDR3 totals 13 residues. CDR3 region: CASSRDSSTEAFF. In DNA, the CDR3 is TGTGCCAGCAGCCGGGACAGTAGCACTGAAGCTTTCTTT.

This chain uses TRBV7-8 with TRBJ2-1; 10 bases map to TRBD2. The length of the CDR3 is 14 residues. The germline V gene encodes CDR1 SGHVS and CDR2 FQNEAQ. V shed 4 bases and J 8 bases; nucleotides not matched to a gene: 5. The CDR3 region is CASSSSGGGYEQFF. The CDR3 region has the DNA TGTGCCAGCAGCTCCAGCGGGGGGGGATATGAGCAGTTCTTC.

The rearrangement uses TRBV5-1 and TRBJ2-3, with D possibly TRBD2 on 6 matching bases. Trimming shortened V by 4 bases and J by 4 bases, and 16 bases separated the two germline ends. The CDR3 has 15 amino acids. Germline CDR1 SGHRS, CDR2 YFSETQ. CDR3 DNA sequence: TGCGCCAGCAGCCGTACCGGGACTTCCCCAGATACGCAGTATTTT. It codes for CASSRTGTSPDTQYF.

The chain carries TRBV15 and TRBJ1-3; D unresolved. The CDR3 runs 14 residues. V was trimmed by 0 bases and J by 4 bases, leaving 7 bases between them. Germline values: CDR1 LNHNV, CDR2 YYDKDF (reference sequence). The CDR3, as DNA: TGTGCCACCAGCAGAGATCAGTACGGAAACACCATATATTTT. Protein: CATSRDQYGNTIYF. The whole variable domain, remainder taken from reference TRBV15 and TRBJ1-3, is DAMVIQNPRYQVTQFGKPVTLSCSQTLNHNVMYWYQQKSSQAPKLLFHYYDKDFNNEADTPDNFQSRRPNTSFCFLDIRSPGLGDTAMYLCATSRDQYGNTIYFGEGSWLTVV.